What follows describes a single T cell receptor (beta chain). Its antigen is unknown. Trimming cost V 3 bases and J 0 bases, with 15 bases left between them. The CDR3 extends over 16 amino acids. Germline V gene lookup returns CDR1 MDHEN and CDR2 SYDVKM. Use of 60 Vbeta and 13 Jbeta primers characterized the PCR. Produced via immunoSEQ multiplex PCR; TCRdb's table is partial and in-frame only. Among about 130,000 clones listed, over 70% were seen once. The data were obtained in a study of cytomegalovirus exposure and HLA in healthy donors. The wider study: Ancestry clustering placed around four fifths of roughly 410 genotyped donors in the Caucasian-associated cluster.

Findings of the study overall: In a later analysis, compared with equally common non-associated chains, HLA-associated beta chains were more expanded.

V and J are TRBV28 and TRBJ2-7; no definite D call. The material sequenced was PBMCs. The source of this sequence is a woman aged 40 to 49 in good health and CMV-seronegative. In nucleotides, the CDR3 is TGTGCCAGCAGTTTCCCAAGACGGAGTCTCTCCTACGAGCAGTACTTC. This codes for CASSFPRRSLSYEQYF.